This T cell receptor (beta chain) appears in the sequencing data of a study of blood T cell repertoires in COVID-19. In the study overall: COVID-19 samples from acute and convalescent phases originated in the United States, Italy and Spain.

Authors' analysis steps: How many nucleated cells were present was estimated from reference gene primer amplification. Sequencing was performed with immunoSEQ multiplex PCR; in TCRdb, only in-frame clones are kept and a portion is missing. That table is the source of V, J and clone size, and D and trimming were worked out from the DNA. The table lists about 200,000 clones, approximately 86% of them singletons. The length of the CDR3 is 15 residues. V was clipped by 8 bases and J by 2 bases, with 15 bases between them. Germline CDR1 is SEHNR and CDR2 is FQNEAQ (reference sequence). The age range of participants was about 18 to 95 years, with residence in about two dozen US areas.

The sample comprised PBMCs or T cells enriched from blood (not recorded which). The J gene is TRBJ2-2, the V gene TRBV7-9; TRBD1 might be the D (7 bases). The sequence came from a woman aged 40 to 50 with acute COVID-19. CDR3 in DNA: TGTGCCAGCCAAGGGGGGACAGTTAACACCGGGGAGCTGTTTTTT. Its protein is CASQGGTVNTGELFF.